Presented here are 16 T cell receptor beta chains from one specimen sequenced in a study of T-cell memory formation after mild COVID-19. TCRdb re-derived calls from the 5' RACE reads in MiXCR, one entry per CDR3 protein. The sample has fewer than 650,000 distinct CDR3 sequences, about a fifth seen once. What was sequenced was PBMCs or a T cell subset sorted from them (not recorded which). The receptor source for this set is an adult woman who had mild COVID-19 (a few samples of this study predate the infection). Cell type and time point are not known.

A few counts support this clonotype. The chain uses TRBV6-5 and TRBJ2-1; D not resolved. The germline V gene has CDR1 MNHEY and CDR2 SVGAGI. This CDR3 region has 14 residues. V was trimmed by 2 bases and J by 1 base, leaving 6 bases between them. CDR3: CASSYRESYNEQFF. CDR3 sequence (DNA): TGTGCCAGCAGTTACAGGGAATCCTACAATGAGCAGTTCTTC.

The V call is TRBV7-3, the J call TRBJ2-3, with 10 positions matching TRBD2. Germline CDR1 is SGHTA and CDR2 is FQGTGA. J lost 0 bases, V lost 3 bases, and 9 bases had no gene match. CDR3 length: 18 residues. CDR3: CASSLLPGLASSTDTQYF. CDR3 DNA sequence: TGTGCCAGCAGCTTGCTTCCGGGACTAGCGTCAAGCACAGATACGCAGTATTTT.

There are many counts of this clonotype. The chain uses TRBV7-6 and TRBJ1-1, with a weak D call TRBD1 (6 bases). From germline, CDR1 is SGHVS and CDR2 FNYEAQ. This CDR3 spans 13 amino acids. The ends were cut back, 4 bases at V and 5 bases at J, with 11 bases in the middle. CDR3 region: CASSSQGGTEAFF. Here the CDR3 DNA reads TGTGCCAGCAGCTCACAGGGAGGGACTGAAGCTTTCTTT.

This sequence joins TRBV7-2 and TRBJ2-2; 13 positions match TRBD2. The V and J ends lost 5 bases and 6 bases, in that order; junction bases with no gene match: 9. The germline CDR1 and CDR2 sequences are SGHTA and FQGNSA. The CDR3 runs 17 residues. CDR3 sequence (DNA): TGTGCCAGCAGCCCCAGACTAGCGGGGGGTAGTGCCGGGGAGCTGTTTTTT. This codes for CASSPRLAGGSAGELFF. Filled out from reference TRBV7-2 and TRBJ2-2, the complete variable domain reads GAGVSQSPSNKVTEKGKDVELRCDPISGHTALYWYRQSLGQGLEFLIYFQGNSAPDKSGLPSDRFSAERTGGSVSTLTIQRTQQEDSAVYLCASSPRLAGGSAGELFFGEGSRLTVL.

The rearrangement links TRBV6-6 to TRBJ1-2; weak D call: TRBD1 (5 bases). Germline CDR1 MNHNY, CDR2 SVGAGI (reference sequence). The V gene lost 8 bases and the J gene lost 1 base, with 14 bases spanning the gap. This CDR3 spans 14 amino acids. The DNA for the CDR3 is TGTGCCAGCTTCCGGGACCGCCTTAACTATGGCTACACCTTC. It specifies CASFRDRLNYGYTF.

This clonotype was recorded at least ten times. This rearrangement joins TRBV5-1 to TRBJ1-1; no definite D call. CDR3 length: 15 residues. The germline gives CDR1 SGHRS, CDR2 YFSETQ. V was clipped by 5 bases and J by 0 bases, with 14 bases between them. DNA of the CDR3: TGCGCCAGCAGGTCCGGGAACGGATTGAACACTGAAGCTTTCTTT. It specifies CASRSGNGLNTEAFF.

V usage is TRBV15 and J usage is TRBJ2-7; D may be TRBD1 (6 bases). Trimming took off 4 bases at V and 5 bases at J, with 15 bases between the two ends. Germline CDR1 LNHNV, CDR2 YYDKDF (reference sequence). The CDR3 loop spans 14 amino acids. The CDR3 coding sequence is TGTGCCACCAGCACAGTGAGAGGGGGTAACGAGCAGTACTTC. This translates into CATSTVRGGNEQYF.

This chain connects TRBV2 to TRBJ2-3, with 9 bases identical to TRBD1. CDR3 length: 16 residues. Germline V lookup: CDR1 SNHLY, CDR2 FYNNEI. V shed 6 bases, J shed 2 bases, and the junction held 9 bases outside the gene matches. The CDR3: CASSAGTGRNTDTQYF. CDR3 nucleotides: TGTGCCAGCAGCGCCGGGACAGGGAGGAACACAGATACGCAGTATTTT.

The table lists this clonotype with a few counts. The chain employs TRBV5-1 and TRBJ1-3, with D unresolved. Trimming took off 3 bases at V and 8 bases at J, with 15 bases between the two ends. Germline V gives CDR1 SGHRS, CDR2 YFSETQ. The CDR3 runs 14 residues. The CDR3 DNA is TGCGCCAGCAGCTCTGGGGAAGGAACTGACACCATATATTTT. It translates to CASSSGEGTDTIYF.

This clonotype was seen more than once but under ten times. The rearrangement links TRBV12-3 or TRBV12-4 to TRBJ2-1; 9 bases agree with TRBD2. This CDR3 is 20 amino acids long. The J segment lost 0 bases and the V segment lost 1 base, leaving 13 bases of the junction unmatched. The chain's CDR3 is CASSLVLKLAGTSSYNEQFF. The DNA of the CDR3 is TGTGCCAGCAGTTTAGTCTTAAAGCTAGCGGGGACGAGCTCCTACAATGAGCAGTTCTTC.

The chain joins TRBV15 to TRBJ2-3; no clear D gene. This CDR3 region has 15 residues. CDR1 and CDR2 (germline): LNHNV, YYDKDF (reference sequence). V was pared by 5 bases and J by 0 bases, with 12 bases between. This chain's CDR3 is CATSVGSQSTDTQYF. The CDR3 bases are TGTGCCACCAGCGTCGGGTCACAAAGCACAGATACGCAGTATTTT.

This chain links TRBV30 with TRBJ1-1; TRBD1 is a possible D gene (5 bases). Germline V gene sequence: CDR1 GTSNPN, CDR2 SVGIG (reference sequence). This CDR3 contains 13 residues. Trimming shortened V by 5 bases and J by 6 bases, and 16 bases separated the two germline ends. CDR3 amino acids: CAWGVQGVPEAFF. The CDR3 bases are TGTGCCTGGGGGGTCCAGGGTGTCCCTGAAGCTTTCTTT.

The rearrangement uses TRBV6-5 and TRBJ1-1, with TRBD1 identical over 8 bases. Germline V gene sequence: CDR1 MNHEY, CDR2 SVGAGI. The CDR3 sequence is 16 residues long. The ends lost 1 base at V and 0 bases at J; junction bases unmatched: 4. As DNA, the CDR3 is TGTGCCAGCAGTTACTGGAGACAGGGGTTGAACACTGAAGCTTTCTTT. Protein: CASSYWRQGLNTEAFF.

The V call is TRBV12-3 or TRBV12-4, the J call TRBJ1-2; 9 bases map to TRBD1. CDR3 size: 15 residues. V dropped 3 bases and J dropped 3; count of bases not matched to a gene: 5. The CDR3, as DNA: TGTGCCAGCAGTTTGCGGGACAGGGTAGACTATGGCTACACCTTC. It specifies CASSLRDRVDYGYTF.

This clonotype has just a few counts. The chain joins TRBV7-9 to TRBJ2-3, with TRBD2 matching 7 bases. In germline, CDR1 is SEHNR, CDR2 FQNEAQ (reference sequence). V was clipped by 4 bases and J by 5 bases; unmatched bases: 12. This CDR3 region has 16 residues. The CDR3 DNA reads as TGTGCCAGCAGCTCCGGGGGGACCCCGGGGAAAGATACGCAGTATTTT. Translating gives CASSSGGTPGKDTQYF. Based on the CDR3 plus reference TRBV7-9 and TRBJ2-3, the full variable domain is DTGVSQNPRHKITKRGQNVTFRCDPISEHNRLYWYRQTLGQGPEFLTYFQNEAQLEKSRLLSDRFSAERPKGSFSTLEIQRTEQGDSAMYLCASSSGGTPGKDTQYFGPGTRLTVL.

J is TRBJ1-4 and V is TRBV10-3, with D hard to call. The CDR3 totals 11 residues. Germline lookup yields CDR1 ENHRY and CDR2 SYGVKD. V shed 8 bases and J shed 10 bases, with 11 bases lying between them. CDR3 loop: CAIGGLGKLFF. CDR3 DNA sequence: TGTGCCATCGGAGGGCTTGGAAAACTGTTTTTT.